These 3 T cell receptor beta chains came from one sample sequenced in a study of CD8+ T cells in alopecia areata. cDNA prepared by RNA extraction and subsequent reverse transcription served as the template for sequencing. TCRdb's copy holds only in-frame clones and misses some; the assay was immunoSEQ multiplex PCR. Altogether nearly 95,000 clones are present, 60% to 80% being singletons, with the ten largest covering around 16%. Described treatment: oral pan-JAK inhibitor, 5-10 mg twice daily. The starting material was CD8+ T cells sorted from blood, obtained around week 44, from a patient treated with tofacitinib. These receptors were obtained from a human donor with alopecia areata.

The chain uses TRBV9 and TRBJ2-7; TRBD1 agrees at 12 bases. The CDR3 is made up of 16 amino acids. V dropped 3 bases and J dropped 6; count of bases not matched to a gene: 10. The V gene's germline CDR1 is SGDLS and CDR2 YYNGEE. For the CDR3, the DNA is TGTGCCAGCAGCGGAATTGGGACAGGGGGCCTGGGCGAGCAGTACTTC. Translating gives CASSGIGTGGLGEQYF.

This rearrangement joins TRBV4-3 to TRBJ2-6, with D hard to call. This CDR3 contains 16 residues. The germline CDR1 and CDR2 sequences are LGHNA and YSLEER. Trimming took off 0 bases at V and 0 bases at J, with 6 bases between the two ends. The CDR3 DNA reads TGCGCCAGCAGCCAAGAGGCCCCCTCTGGGGCCAACGTCCTGACTTTC. Its protein is CASSQEAPSGANVLTF.

The rearrangement joins TRBV19 to TRBJ2-7; D assignment may be TRBD1 or TRBD2 (5 bases each). The ends were cut back, 7 bases at V and 5 bases at J, with 18 bases in the middle. The CDR3 length is 14 residues. Germline lookup yields CDR1 LNHDA and CDR2 SQIVND (reference sequence). This CDR3 reads CASTQGPGSHEQYF. In DNA, the CDR3 is TGTGCCAGTACCCAGGGACCAGGGAGCCACGAGCAGTACTTC.